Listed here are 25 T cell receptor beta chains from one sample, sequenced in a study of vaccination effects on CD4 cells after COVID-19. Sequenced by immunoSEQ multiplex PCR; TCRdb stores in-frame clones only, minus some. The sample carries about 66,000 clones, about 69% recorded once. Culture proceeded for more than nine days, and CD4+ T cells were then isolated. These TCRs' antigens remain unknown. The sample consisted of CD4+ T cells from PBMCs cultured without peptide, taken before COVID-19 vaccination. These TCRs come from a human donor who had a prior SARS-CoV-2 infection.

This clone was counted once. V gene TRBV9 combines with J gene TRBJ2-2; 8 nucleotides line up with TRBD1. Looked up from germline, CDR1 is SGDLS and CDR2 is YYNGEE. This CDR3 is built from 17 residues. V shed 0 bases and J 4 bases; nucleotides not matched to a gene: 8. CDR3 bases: TGTGCCAGCAGCGTAGCGGGCCAGGGGGCTTCCACCGGGGAGCTGTTTTTT. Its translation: CASSVAGQGASTGELFF.

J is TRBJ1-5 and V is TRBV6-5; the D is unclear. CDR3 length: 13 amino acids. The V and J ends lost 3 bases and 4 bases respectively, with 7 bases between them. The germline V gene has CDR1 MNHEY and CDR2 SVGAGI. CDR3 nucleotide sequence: TGTGCCAGCAGTTATCAAGGGAATCAGCCCCAGCATTTT. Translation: CASSYQGNQPQHF.

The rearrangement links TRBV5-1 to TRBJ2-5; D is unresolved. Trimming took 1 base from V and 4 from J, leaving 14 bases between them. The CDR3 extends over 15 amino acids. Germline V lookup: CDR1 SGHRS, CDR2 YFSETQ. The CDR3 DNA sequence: TGCGCCAGCAGCTTGATCCCGGGTGCCGGAGAGACCCAGTACTTC. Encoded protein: CASSLIPGAGETQYF. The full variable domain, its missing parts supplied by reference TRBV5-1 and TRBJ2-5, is KAGVTQTPRYLIKTRGQQVTLSCSPISGHRSVSWYQQTPGQGLQFLFEYFSETQRNKGNFPGRFSGRQFSNSRSEMNVSTLELGDSALYLCASSLIPGAGETQYFGPGTRLLVL.

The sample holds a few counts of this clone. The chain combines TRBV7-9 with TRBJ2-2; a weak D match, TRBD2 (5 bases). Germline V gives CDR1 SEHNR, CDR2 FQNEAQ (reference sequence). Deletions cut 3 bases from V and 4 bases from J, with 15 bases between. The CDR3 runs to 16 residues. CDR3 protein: CASSFFTRRGTGELFF. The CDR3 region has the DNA TGTGCCAGCAGCTTCTTTACCCGACGGGGCACCGGGGAGCTGTTTTTT.

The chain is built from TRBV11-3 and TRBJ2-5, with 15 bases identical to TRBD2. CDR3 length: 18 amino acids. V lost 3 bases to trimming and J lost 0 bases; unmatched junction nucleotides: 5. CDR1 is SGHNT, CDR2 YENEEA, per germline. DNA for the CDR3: TGTGCCAGCAGCTTGGGACTAGCGGGGGGAACATACCAAGAGACCCAGTACTTC. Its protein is CASSLGLAGGTYQETQYF.

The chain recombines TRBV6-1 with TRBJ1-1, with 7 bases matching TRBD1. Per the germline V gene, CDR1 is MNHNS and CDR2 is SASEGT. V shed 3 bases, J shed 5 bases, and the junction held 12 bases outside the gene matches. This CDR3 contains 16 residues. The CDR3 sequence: CASSDRPPGQRTEAFF. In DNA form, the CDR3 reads TGTGCCAGCAGTGATCGTCCCCCGGGACAGAGGACTGAAGCTTTCTTT.

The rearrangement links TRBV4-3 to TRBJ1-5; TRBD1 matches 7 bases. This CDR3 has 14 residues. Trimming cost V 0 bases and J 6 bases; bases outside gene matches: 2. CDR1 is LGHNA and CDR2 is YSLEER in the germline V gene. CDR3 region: CASSQEEGAQPQHF. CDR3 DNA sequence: TGCGCCAGCAGCCAAGAGGAGGGGGCTCAGCCCCAGCATTTT.

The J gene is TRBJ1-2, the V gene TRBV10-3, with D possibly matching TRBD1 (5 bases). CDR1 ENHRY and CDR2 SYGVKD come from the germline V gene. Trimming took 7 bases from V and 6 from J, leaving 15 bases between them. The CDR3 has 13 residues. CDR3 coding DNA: TGTGCCATCACCCATGTCACGGGGGATGGCTACACCTTC. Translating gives CAITHVTGDGYTF.

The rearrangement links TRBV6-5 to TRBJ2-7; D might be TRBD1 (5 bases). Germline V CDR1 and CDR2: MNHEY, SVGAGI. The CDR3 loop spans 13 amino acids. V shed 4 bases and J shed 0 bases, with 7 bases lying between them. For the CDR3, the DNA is TGTGCCAGCAGTTTCGGACACTCCTACGAGCAGTACTTC. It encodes CASSFGHSYEQYF.

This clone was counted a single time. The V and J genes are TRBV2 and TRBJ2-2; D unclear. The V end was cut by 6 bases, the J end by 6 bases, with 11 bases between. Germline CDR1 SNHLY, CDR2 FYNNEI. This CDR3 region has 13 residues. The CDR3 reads CASSSLRPGELFF. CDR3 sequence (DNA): TGTGCCAGCAGCTCACTACGTCCCGGGGAGCTGTTTTTT. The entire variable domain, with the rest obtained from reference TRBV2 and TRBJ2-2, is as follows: EPEVTQTPSHQVTQMGQEVILRCVPISNHLYFYWYRQILGQKVEFLVSFYNNEISEKSEIFDDQFSVERPDGSNFTLKIRSTKLEDSAMYFCASSSLRPGELFFGEGSRLTVL.

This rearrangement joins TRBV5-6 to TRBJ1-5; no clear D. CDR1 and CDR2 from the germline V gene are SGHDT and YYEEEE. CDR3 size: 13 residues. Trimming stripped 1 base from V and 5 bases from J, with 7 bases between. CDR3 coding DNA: TGTGCCAGCAGCTTGATGCGGGATCAGCCCCAGCATTTT. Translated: CASSLMRDQPQHF.

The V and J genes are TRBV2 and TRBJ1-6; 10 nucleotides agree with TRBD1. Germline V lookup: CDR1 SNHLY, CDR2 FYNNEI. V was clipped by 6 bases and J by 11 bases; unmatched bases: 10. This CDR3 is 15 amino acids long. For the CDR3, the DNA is TGTGCCAGCAGGGGGTCCCGGGACAGGGGAGCACCCCTCCACTTT. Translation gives CASRGSRDRGAPLHF.

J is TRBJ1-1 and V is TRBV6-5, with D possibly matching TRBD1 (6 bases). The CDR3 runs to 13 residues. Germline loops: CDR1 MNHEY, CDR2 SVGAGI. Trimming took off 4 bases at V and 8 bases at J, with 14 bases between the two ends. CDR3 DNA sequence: TGTGCCAGCAGTTCCTACAGGAGGGGGGAAGCTTTCTTT. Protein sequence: CASSSYRRGEAFF.

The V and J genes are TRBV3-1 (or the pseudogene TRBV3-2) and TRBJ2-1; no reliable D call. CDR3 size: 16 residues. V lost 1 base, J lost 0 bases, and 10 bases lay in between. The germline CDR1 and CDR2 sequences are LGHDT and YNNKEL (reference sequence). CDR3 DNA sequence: TGTGCCAGCAGCCAAGCCCGACTGAGCTCCTACAATGAGCAGTTCTTC. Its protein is CASSQARLSSYNEQFF.

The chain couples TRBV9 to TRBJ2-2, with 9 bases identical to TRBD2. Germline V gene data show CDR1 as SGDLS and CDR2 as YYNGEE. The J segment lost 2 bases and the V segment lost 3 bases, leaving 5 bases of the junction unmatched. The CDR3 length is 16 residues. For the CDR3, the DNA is TGTGCCAGCAGCGATCGACTAGCGGCAAACACCGGGGAGCTGTTTTTT. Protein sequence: CASSDRLAANTGELFF.

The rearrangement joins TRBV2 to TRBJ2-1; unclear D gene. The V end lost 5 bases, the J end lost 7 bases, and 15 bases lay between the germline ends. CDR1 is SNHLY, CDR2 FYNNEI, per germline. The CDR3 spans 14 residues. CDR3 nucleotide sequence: TGTGCCAGCAGTCAGGAGTTACGACCTAATGAGCAGTTCTTC. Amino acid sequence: CASSQELRPNEQFF. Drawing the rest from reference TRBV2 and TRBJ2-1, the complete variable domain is EPEVTQTPSHQVTQMGQEVILRCVPISNHLYFYWYRQILGQKVEFLVSFYNNEISEKSEIFDDQFSVERPDGSNFTLKIRSTKLEDSAMYFCASSQELRPNEQFFGPGTRLTVL.

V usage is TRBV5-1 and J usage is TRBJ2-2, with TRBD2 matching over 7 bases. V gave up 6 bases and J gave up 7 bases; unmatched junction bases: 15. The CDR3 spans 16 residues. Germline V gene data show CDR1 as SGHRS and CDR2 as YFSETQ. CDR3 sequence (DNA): TGCGCCAGCAACAAAAGGGAGGGCAGGGCTGGCGGGGAGCTGTTTTTT. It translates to CASNKREGRAGGELFF.

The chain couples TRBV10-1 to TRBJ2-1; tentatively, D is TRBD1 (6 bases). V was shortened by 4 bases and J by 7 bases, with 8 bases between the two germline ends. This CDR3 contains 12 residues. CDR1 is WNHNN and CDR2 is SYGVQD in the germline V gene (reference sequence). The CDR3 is CASSGQGNEQFF. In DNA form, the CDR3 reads TGCGCCAGCAGTGGTCAGGGGAATGAGCAGTTCTTC.

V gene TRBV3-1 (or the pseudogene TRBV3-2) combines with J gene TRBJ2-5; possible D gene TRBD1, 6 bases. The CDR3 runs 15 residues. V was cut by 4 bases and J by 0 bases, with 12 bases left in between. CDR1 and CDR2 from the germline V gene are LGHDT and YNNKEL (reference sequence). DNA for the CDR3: TGTGCCAGCAGCCCAATTTGGGACAACCAAGAGACCCAGTACTTC. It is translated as CASSPIWDNQETQYF.

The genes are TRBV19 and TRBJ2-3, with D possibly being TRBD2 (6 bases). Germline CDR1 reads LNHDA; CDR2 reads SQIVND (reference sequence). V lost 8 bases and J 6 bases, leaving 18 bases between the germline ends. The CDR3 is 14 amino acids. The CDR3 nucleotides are TGTGCCAGTCGCCCATATTCGGGGGAGGATACGCAGTATTTT. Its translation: CASRPYSGEDTQYF.

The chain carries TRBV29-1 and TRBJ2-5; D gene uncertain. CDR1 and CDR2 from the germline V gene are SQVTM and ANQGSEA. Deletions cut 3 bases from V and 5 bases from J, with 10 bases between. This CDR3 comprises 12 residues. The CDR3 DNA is TGCAGCGTTGAGGCAGGCTTTGAGACCCAGTACTTC. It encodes CSVEAGFETQYF.

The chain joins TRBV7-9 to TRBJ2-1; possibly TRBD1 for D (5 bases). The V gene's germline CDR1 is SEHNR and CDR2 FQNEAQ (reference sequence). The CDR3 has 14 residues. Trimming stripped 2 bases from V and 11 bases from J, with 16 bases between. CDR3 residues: CASSLQDSKLKQFF. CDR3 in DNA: TGTGCCAGCAGCTTACAAGACAGCAAACTAAAGCAGTTCTTC. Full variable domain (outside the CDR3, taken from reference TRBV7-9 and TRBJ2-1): DTGVSQNPRHKITKRGQNVTFRCDPISEHNRLYWYRQTLGQGPEFLTYFQNEAQLEKSRLLSDRFSAERPKGSFSTLEIQRTEQGDSAMYLCASSLQDSKLKQFFGPGTRLTVL.

CDR3 sequence reads: CASSLGWDRAKNTEAFF. The CDR3 region has the DNA TGTGCCAGCAGCTTAGGTTGGGACAGGGCGAAGAACACTGAAGCTTTCTTT. The chain has TRBV7-6 and TRBJ1-1; 9 bases are a match to TRBD1. V lost 1 base, J lost 1 base, and 7 bases stayed unmatched. CDR1 is SGHVS and CDR2 is FNYEAQ in the germline V gene. This CDR3 contains 17 residues.

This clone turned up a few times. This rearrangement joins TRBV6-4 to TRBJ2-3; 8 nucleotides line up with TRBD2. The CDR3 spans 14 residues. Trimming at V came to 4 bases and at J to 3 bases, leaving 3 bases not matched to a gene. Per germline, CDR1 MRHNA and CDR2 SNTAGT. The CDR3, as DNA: TGTGCCAGCAGTGCGGGAGGGGAGACAGATACGCAGTATTTT. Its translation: CASSAGGETDTQYF.

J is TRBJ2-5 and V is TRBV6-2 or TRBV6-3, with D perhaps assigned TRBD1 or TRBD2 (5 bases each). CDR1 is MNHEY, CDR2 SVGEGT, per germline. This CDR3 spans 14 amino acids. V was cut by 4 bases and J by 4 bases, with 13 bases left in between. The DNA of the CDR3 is TGTGCCAGCAGTTCCCGAGGGGATCTAGAGACCCAGTACTTC. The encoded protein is CASSSRGDLETQYF.